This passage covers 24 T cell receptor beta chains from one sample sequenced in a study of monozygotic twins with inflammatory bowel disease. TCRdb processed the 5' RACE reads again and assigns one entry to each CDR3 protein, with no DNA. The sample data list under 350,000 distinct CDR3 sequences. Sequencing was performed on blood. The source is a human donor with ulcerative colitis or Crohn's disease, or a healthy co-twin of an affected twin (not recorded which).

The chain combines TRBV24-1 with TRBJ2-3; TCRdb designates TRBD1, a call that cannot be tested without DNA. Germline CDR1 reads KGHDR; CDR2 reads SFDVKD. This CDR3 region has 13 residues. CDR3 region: CATREDSWDTQYF.

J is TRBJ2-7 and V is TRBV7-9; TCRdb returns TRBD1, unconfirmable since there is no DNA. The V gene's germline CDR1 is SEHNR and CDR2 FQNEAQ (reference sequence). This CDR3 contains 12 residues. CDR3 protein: CASSLDPGRQYF. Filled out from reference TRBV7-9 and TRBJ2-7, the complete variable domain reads DTGVSQNPRHKITKRGQNVTFRCDPISEHNRLYWYRQTLGQGPEFLTYFQNEAQLEKSRLLSDRFSAERPKGSFSTLEIQRTEQGDSAMYLCASSLDPGRQYFGPGTRLTVT.

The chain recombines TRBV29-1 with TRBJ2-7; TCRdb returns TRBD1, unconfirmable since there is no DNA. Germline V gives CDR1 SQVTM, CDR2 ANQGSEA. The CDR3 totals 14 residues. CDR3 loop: CSVVDPTEPYEQYF.

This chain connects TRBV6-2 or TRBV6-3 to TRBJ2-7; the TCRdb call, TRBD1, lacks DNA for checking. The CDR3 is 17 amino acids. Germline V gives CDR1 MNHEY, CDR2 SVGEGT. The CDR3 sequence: CASSSPTGRGTGYEQYF.

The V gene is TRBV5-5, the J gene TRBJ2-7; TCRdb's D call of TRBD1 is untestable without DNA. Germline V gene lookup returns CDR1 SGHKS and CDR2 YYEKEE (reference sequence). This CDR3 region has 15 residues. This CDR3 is CASSSAEDRAYEQYF.

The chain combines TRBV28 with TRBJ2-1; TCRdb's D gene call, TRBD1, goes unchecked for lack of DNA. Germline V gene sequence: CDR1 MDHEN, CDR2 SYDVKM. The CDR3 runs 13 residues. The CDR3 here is CASSLSRGSEQFF.

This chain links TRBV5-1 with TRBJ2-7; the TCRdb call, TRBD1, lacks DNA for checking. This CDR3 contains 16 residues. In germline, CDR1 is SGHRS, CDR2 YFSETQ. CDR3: CASSLVGTGFSYEQYF. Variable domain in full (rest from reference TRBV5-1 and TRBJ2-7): KAGVTQTPRYLIKTRGQQVTLSCSPISGHRSVSWYQQTPGQGLQFLFEYFSETQRNKGNFPGRFSGRQFSNSRSEMNVSTLELGDSALYLCASSLVGTGFSYEQYFGPGTRLTVT.

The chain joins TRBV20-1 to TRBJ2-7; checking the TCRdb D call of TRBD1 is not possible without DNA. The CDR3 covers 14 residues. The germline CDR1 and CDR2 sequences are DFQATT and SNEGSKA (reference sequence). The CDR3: CSALIRGRWNEQYF.

This CDR3 is CASSREVGAHNEQFF. This rearrangement joins TRBV7-2 to TRBJ2-1; TCRdb names TRBD1, which stays unverified in the absence of DNA. The CDR3 extends over 15 amino acids. Germline V gene data show CDR1 as SGHTA and CDR2 as FQGNSA.

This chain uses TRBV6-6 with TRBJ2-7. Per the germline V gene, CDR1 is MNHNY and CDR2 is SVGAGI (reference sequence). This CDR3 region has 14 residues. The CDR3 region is CASSYSDITYEQYF.

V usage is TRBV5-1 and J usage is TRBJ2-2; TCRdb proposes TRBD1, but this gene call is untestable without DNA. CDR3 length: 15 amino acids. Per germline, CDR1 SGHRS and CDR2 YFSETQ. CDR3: CASSQGRPNTGELFF.

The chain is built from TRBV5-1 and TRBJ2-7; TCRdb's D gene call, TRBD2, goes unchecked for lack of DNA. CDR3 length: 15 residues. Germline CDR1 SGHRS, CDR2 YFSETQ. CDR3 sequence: CASSKKRGGLHEQYF.

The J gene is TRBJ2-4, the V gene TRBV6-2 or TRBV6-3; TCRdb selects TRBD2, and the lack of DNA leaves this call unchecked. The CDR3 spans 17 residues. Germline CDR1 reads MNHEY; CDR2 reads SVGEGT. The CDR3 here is CASSYSRGEGAKNIQYF.

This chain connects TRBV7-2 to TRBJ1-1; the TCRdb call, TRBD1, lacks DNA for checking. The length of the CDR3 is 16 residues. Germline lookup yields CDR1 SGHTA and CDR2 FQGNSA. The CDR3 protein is CASSLYGGRVNTEAFF.

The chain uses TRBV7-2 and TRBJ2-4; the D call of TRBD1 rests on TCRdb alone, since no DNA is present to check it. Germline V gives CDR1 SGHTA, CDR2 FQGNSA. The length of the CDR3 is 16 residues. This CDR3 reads CASSSYSGGRNSIQYF.

The CDR3 sequence is CATQGSNQPQHF. The chain links TRBV6-6 to TRBJ1-5; TCRdb designates TRBD1, a call that cannot be tested without DNA. The CDR3 length is 12 residues. Per the germline V gene, CDR1 is MNHNY and CDR2 is SVGAGI (reference sequence).

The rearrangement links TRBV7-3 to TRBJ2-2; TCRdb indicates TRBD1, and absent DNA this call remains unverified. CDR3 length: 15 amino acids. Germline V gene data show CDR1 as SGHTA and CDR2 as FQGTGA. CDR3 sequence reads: CASSLNRESTGELFF.

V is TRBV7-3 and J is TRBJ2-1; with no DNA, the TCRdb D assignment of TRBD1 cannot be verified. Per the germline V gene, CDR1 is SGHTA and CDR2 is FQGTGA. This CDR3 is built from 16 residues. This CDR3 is CASSLQTGTSRGEQFF. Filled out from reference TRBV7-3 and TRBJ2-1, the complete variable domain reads GAGVSQTPSNKVTEKGKYVELRCDPISGHTALYWYRQSLGQGPEFLIYFQGTGAADDSGLPNDRFFAVRPEGSVSTLKIQRTERGDSAVYLCASSLQTGTSRGEQFFGPGTRLTVL.

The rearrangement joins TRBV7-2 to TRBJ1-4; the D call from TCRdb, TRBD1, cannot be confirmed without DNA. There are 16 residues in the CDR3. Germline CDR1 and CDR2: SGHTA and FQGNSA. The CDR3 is CASSLGRQGRDEKLFF.

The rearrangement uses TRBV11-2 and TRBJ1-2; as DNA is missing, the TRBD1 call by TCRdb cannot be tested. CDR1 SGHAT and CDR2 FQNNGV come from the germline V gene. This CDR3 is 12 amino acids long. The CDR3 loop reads CASSQTGNGYTF.

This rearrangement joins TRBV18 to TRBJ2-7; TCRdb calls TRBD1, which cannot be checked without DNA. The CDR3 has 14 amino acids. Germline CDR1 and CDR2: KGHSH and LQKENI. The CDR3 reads CASSPNAGTYEQYF.

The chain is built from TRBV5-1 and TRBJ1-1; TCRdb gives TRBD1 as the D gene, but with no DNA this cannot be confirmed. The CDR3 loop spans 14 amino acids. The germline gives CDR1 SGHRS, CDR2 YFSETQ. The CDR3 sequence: CASSPGQAYTEAFF.

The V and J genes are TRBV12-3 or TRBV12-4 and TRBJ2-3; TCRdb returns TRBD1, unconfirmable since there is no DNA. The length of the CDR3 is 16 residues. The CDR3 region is CASSLGGTGNADTQYF.

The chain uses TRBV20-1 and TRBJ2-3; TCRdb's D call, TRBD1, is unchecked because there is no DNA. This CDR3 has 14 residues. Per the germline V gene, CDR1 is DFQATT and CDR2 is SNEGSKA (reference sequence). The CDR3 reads CSARDVPVADTQYF.